The 22 T cell receptor beta chains in this list originate from one sample, sequenced in a study of blood T cell repertoires in COVID-19. Profiled with immunoSEQ multiplex PCR; TCRdb holds only in-frame clones, not every one. Of around 430,000 clones in the sample, 80% to 90% were seen once. The sequencing input was PBMCs or T cells enriched from blood (not recorded which). The receptors were gathered from a woman in her forties or fifties who had recovered from COVID-19.

The chain carries TRBV10-1 and TRBJ2-3, with TRBD2 matching over 8 bases. CDR1 and CDR2 from the germline V gene are WNHNN and SYGVQD (reference sequence). Trimming took 9 bases from V and 9 from J; bases not matched to a gene: 17. The CDR3 has 15 amino acids. CDR3 residues: CASPTGLAQTTTQYF. CDR3 DNA sequence: TGCGCCAGTCCCACTGGACTAGCCCAAACTACAACGCAGTATTTT.

The rearrangement links TRBV5-8 to TRBJ1-5; D unresolved. Germline V gene lookup returns CDR1 SGHTS and CDR2 YDEGEE. V was pared by 4 bases and J by 7 bases, with 18 bases between. CDR3 length: 15 residues. DNA for the CDR3: TGTGCCAGCAGCCTCTGGCGCGGATTAGGACAGCCCCAGCATTTT. Translation: CASSLWRGLGQPQHF.

This clone was seen only a few times. The chain carries TRBV3-1 (or the pseudogene TRBV3-2) and TRBJ1-6; weak D call: TRBD1 (5 bases). V lost 4 bases, J lost 14 bases, and 15 bases lay in between. Germline loops: CDR1 LGHDT, CDR2 YNNKEL (reference sequence). This CDR3 is built from 13 residues. The CDR3 region is CASSLGAPSALHF. In DNA form, the CDR3 reads TGTGCCAGCAGCCTTGGGGCCCCTAGCGCCCTCCACTTT.

This clone came up a few times. The rearrangement joins TRBV6-1 to TRBJ1-6; 7 nucleotides match TRBD1. The germline V gene has CDR1 MNHNS and CDR2 SASEGT. The trim removed 2 bases at V and 7 bases at J, leaving 11 bases unmatched. The length of the CDR3 is 17 residues. The CDR3 DNA sequence: TGTGCCAGCAGTGAATTACTAATTGGGACAGCGAATTCACCCCTCCACTTT. Translated, it gives CASSELLIGTANSPLHF.

This chain uses TRBV28 with TRBJ2-5; the D is unclear. The CDR3 sequence is 15 residues long. The V gene lost 4 bases and the J gene lost 1 base, with 13 bases spanning the gap. Germline V CDR1 and CDR2: MDHEN, SYDVKM. CDR3 DNA: TGTGCCAGCAGTTCCCCGACACCCGGCCAAGAGACCCAGTACTTC. Amino acid sequence: CASSSPTPGQETQYF. The variable domain in full, with the rest retrieved from reference TRBV28 and TRBJ2-5, is DVKVTQSSRYLVKRTGEKVFLECVQDMDHENMFWYRQDPGLGLRLIYFSYDVKMKEKGDIPEGYSVSREKKERFSLILESASTNQTSMYLCASSSPTPGQETQYFGPGTRLLVL.

V usage is TRBV6-2 or TRBV6-3 and J usage is TRBJ2-1; 11 positions match TRBD1. Germline CDR1 reads MNHEY; CDR2 reads SVGEGT. The CDR3 totals 16 residues. The J segment lost 9 bases and the V segment lost 2 bases, leaving 9 bases of the junction unmatched. This chain's CDR3 is CASSYAAGTGGSEQFF. In DNA, the CDR3 is TGTGCCAGCAGTTACGCGGCCGGGACAGGGGGTAGTGAGCAGTTCTTC.

V and J are TRBV4-3 and TRBJ1-2; 10 bases line up with TRBD1. This CDR3 contains 16 residues. Germline V gene sequence: CDR1 LGHNA, CDR2 YSLEER. V dropped 0 bases and J dropped 5; count of bases not matched to a gene: 6. The CDR3 region has the DNA TGCGCCAGCAGCCAAGACTCGCAGGGACAGGGGTATGGCTACACCTTC. It specifies CASSQDSQGQGYGYTF.

The chain recombines TRBV11-2 with TRBJ1-6; 9 positions match TRBD1. The CDR3 is 14 amino acids. J gave up 8 bases and V 5 bases, and 4 bases lay outside the gene matches. The germline V gene encodes CDR1 SGHAT and CDR2 FQNNGV. CDR3 nucleotide sequence: TGTGCCAGCAGCCTGGGACAGGGCCATTCACCCCTCCACTTT. It specifies CASSLGQGHSPLHF.

V gene TRBV6-6 combines with J gene TRBJ2-2; a weak D match, TRBD2 (6 bases). Germline V CDR1 and CDR2: MNHNY, SVGAGI (reference sequence). The CDR3 covers 15 residues. With 6 bases removed from V and 3 bases from J, the gap between germline ends came to 14 bases. The chain's CDR3 is CASRQLASDTGELFF. Written as DNA, the CDR3 is TGTGCCAGCAGGCAACTAGCTTCCGACACCGGGGAGCTGTTTTTT.

This clone came up once. The chain recombines TRBV27 with TRBJ2-1; possibly TRBD2 for D (6 bases). Germline values: CDR1 MNHEY, CDR2 SMNVEV (reference sequence). V was cut by 6 bases and J by 2 bases, with 14 bases left in between. The CDR3 contains 15 residues. CDR3 nucleotide sequence: TGTGCCAGCAGCCGGGGGACCGCGACCTACAATGAGCAGTTCTTC. Translated: CASSRGTATYNEQFF.

The V gene is TRBV30, the J gene TRBJ2-1; D may be TRBD2 (6 bases). Germline values: CDR1 GTSNPN, CDR2 SVGIG (reference sequence). The CDR3 is 13 residues long. V shed 5 bases and J shed 7 bases, with 15 bases lying between them. CDR3 sequence reads: CAWAGPGGNEQFF. CDR3 coding DNA: TGTGCCTGGGCGGGCCCTGGGGGGAATGAGCAGTTCTTC.

In this sample, this clone turned up many times. The gene calls are TRBV7-9 and TRBJ2-7, with TRBD2 matching over 8 bases. Trimming cost V 1 base and J 0 bases; bases outside gene matches: 5. From germline, CDR1 is SEHNR and CDR2 FQNEAQ (reference sequence). The CDR3 has 16 residues. CDR3 bases: TGTGCCAGCAGCTTAGTGCGCGGGGGGATCTCCTACGAGCAGTACTTC. This translates into CASSLVRGGISYEQYF.

The chain recombines TRBV5-1 with TRBJ2-3, with 9 bases lining up with TRBD1. CDR3 length: 16 amino acids. V lost 0 bases, J lost 6 bases, and 8 bases stayed unmatched. Germline V lookup: CDR1 SGHRS, CDR2 YFSETQ. The DNA of the CDR3 is TGCGCCAGCAGCTTGGTCGGGACAGGGTTTGCTGATACGCAGTATTTT. Its translation is CASSLVGTGFADTQYF. The variable domain in full, with the rest retrieved from reference TRBV5-1 and TRBJ2-3, is KAGVTQTPRYLIKTRGQQVTLSCSPISGHRSVSWYQQTPGQGLQFLFEYFSETQRNKGNFPGRFSGRQFSNSRSEMNVSTLELGDSALYLCASSLVGTGFADTQYFGPGTRLTVL.

The chain links TRBV15 to TRBJ2-7; no definite D call. Germline assignment: CDR1 LNHNV and CDR2 YYDKDF (reference sequence). V was cut by 10 bases and J by 5 bases, with 18 bases left in between. The CDR3 runs 13 residues. CDR3 in amino acids: CAIAGGARNEQYF. CDR3 coding DNA: TGTGCCATCGCCGGTGGAGCGAGAAACGAGCAGTACTTC.

This clone has only a few counts. The CDR3 spells CASSLYAGGRNQPQHF. Written as DNA, the CDR3 is TGTGCCAGCAGTTTATACGCAGGGGGCCGCAATCAGCCCCAGCATTTT. The chain employs TRBV28 and TRBJ1-5; 8 nucleotides match TRBD1. J lost 2 bases, V lost 1 base, and 4 bases had no gene match. CDR1 is MDHEN, CDR2 SYDVKM, per germline. The CDR3 runs 16 residues.

The rearrangement uses TRBV28 and TRBJ2-5; 12 positions agree with TRBD2. The CDR3 runs 17 residues. The V segment lost 5 bases and the J segment 1 base; nucleotides outside the gene matches: 8. CDR1 and CDR2 from the germline V gene are MDHEN and SYDVKM. The CDR3, as DNA: TGTGCCAGCAGTGAACCTGGACTAGCGGGGAGCCAAGAGACCCAGTACTTC. This sequence encodes CASSEPGLAGSQETQYF.

The chain combines TRBV5-5 with TRBJ2-7; no definite D call. The CDR3 sequence is 14 residues long. The germline V and J ends were trimmed by 2 bases and 3 bases, with 12 bases remaining between them. Germline CDR1 and CDR2: SGHKS and YYEKEE (reference sequence). The CDR3 DNA follows: TGTGCCAGCAGCTTCGACACAGCCGTCTACGAGCAGTACTTC. Protein sequence: CASSFDTAVYEQYF.

The gene calls are TRBV7-8 and TRBJ1-2, with 9 positions matching TRBD1. The CDR3 sequence is 14 residues long. J was trimmed by 4 bases and V by 5 bases; bases with no gene match: 5. Germline CDR1 SGHVS, CDR2 FQNEAQ. The DNA for the CDR3 is TGTGCCAGCAGCAACGACAGGGGGGCCTATGGCTACACCTTC. This gives the protein CASSNDRGAYGYTF.

This chain connects TRBV11-2 to TRBJ1-5; the D is unclear. This CDR3 comprises 14 residues. Trimming removed 2 bases from V and 4 bases from J, with 9 bases in between. CDR1 is SGHAT, CDR2 FQNNGV, per germline. The CDR3 here is CASSLFGGNQPQHF. The CDR3 DNA reads TGTGCCAGCAGCTTATTCGGCGGAAATCAGCCCCAGCATTTT.

The chain couples TRBV2 to TRBJ2-3, with no clear D. V was cut by 5 bases and J by 9 bases, with 9 bases left in between. Germline loops: CDR1 SNHLY, CDR2 FYNNEI. The CDR3 loop spans 11 amino acids. The CDR3 nucleotides are TGTGCCAGCAGTTCCCTTGTAACGCAGTATTTT. Translating gives CASSSLVTQYF.

The rearrangement joins TRBV10-3 to TRBJ2-1; possible D gene TRBD2, 6 bases. Germline CDR1 is ENHRY and CDR2 is SYGVKD. CDR3 length equals 16 residues. The V and J ends lost 3 bases and 4 bases respectively, with 16 bases between them. The CDR3 loop reads CAISEGGQGVYNEQFF. The CDR3 coding sequence is TGTGCCATCAGTGAAGGAGGGCAGGGCGTATACAATGAGCAGTTCTTC.

This clone was observed a single time. This chain joins TRBV23-1 and TRBJ2-7, with D tentatively TRBD2 (11 bases). TRBV23-1 is an ORF, and what it does is uncertain. The CDR3 consists of 23 residues. Trimming shortened V by 4 bases and J by 6 bases, and 43 bases separated the two germline ends. This chain's CDR3 is CASSPYSKATGGSSSGGPGEQYF. CDR3 nucleotides: TGCGCCAGCAGTCCATACTCCAAGGCGACAGGGGGCTCCTCTAGCGGGGGGCCGGGCGAGCAGTACTTC.